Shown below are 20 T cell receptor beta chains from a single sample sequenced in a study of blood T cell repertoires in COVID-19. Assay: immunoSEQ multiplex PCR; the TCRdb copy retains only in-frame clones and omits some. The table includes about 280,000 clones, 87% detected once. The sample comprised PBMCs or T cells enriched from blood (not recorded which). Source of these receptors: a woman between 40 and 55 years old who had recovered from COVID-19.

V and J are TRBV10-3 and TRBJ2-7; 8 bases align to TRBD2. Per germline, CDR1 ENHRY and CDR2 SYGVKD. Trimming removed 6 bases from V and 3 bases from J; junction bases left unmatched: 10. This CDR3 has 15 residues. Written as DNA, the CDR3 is TGTGCCATCAGACCAGCGGGAGTGGGAGACTACGAGCAGTACTTC. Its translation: CAIRPAGVGDYEQYF.

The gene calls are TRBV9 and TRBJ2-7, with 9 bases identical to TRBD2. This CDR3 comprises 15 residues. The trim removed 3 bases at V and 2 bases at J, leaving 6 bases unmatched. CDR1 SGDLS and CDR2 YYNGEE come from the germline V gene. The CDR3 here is CASSAETSGPYEQYF. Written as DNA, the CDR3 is TGTGCCAGCAGCGCCGAGACTAGCGGCCCCTACGAGCAGTACTTC. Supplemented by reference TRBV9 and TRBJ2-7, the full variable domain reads DSGVTQTPKHLITATGQRVTLRCSPRSGDLSVYWYQQSLDQGLQFLIQYYNGEERAKGNILERFSAQQFPDLHSELNLSSLELGDSALYFCASSAETSGPYEQYFGPGTRLTVT.

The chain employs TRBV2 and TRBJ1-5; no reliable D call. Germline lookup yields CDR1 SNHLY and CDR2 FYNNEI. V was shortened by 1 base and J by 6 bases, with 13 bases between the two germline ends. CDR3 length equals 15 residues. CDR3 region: CASSEEGAVGQPQHF. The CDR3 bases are TGTGCCAGCAGTGAAGAAGGCGCGGTAGGTCAGCCCCAGCATTTT.

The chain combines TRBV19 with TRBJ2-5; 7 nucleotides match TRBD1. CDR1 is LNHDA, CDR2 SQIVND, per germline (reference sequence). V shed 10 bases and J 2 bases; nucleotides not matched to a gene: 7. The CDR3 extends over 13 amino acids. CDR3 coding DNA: TGTGCCACAAGAGGGGGCGGTCAAGAGACCCAGTACTTC. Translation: CATRGGGQETQYF.

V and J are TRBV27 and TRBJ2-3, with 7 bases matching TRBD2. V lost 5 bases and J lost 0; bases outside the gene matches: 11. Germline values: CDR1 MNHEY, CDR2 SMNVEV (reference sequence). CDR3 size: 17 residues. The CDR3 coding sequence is TGTGCCAGCAGTCCTCTTCGACTAGCTTCAAGCACAGATACGCAGTATTTT. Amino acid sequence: CASSPLRLASSTDTQYF.

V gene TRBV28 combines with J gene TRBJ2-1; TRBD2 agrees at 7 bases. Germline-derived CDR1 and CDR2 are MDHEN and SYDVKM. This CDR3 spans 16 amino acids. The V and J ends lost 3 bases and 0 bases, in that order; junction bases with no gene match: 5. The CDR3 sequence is CASSFASGNSYNEQFF. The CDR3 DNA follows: TGTGCCAGCAGTTTCGCTAGCGGAAACTCCTACAATGAGCAGTTCTTC.

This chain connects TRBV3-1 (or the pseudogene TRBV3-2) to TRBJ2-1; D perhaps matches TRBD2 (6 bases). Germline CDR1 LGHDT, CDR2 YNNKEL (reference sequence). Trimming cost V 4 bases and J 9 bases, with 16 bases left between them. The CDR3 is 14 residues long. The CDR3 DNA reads TGTGCCAGCAGCCCTCCAAGGCGGGGCCTTGAGCAGTTCTTC. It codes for CASSPPRRGLEQFF.

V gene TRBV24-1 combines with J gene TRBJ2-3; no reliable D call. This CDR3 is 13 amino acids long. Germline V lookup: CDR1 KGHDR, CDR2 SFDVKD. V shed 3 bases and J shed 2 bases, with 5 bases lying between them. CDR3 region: CATSDQYTDTQYF. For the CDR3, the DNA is TGTGCCACCAGTGATCAGTACACAGATACGCAGTATTTT.

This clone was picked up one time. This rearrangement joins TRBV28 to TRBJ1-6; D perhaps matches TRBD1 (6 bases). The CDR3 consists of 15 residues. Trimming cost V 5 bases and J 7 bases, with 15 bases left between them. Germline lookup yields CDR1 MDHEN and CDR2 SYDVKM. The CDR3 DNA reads TGTGCCAGCAGTACCTTGACAGGCATCAATTCACCCCTCCACTTT. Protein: CASSTLTGINSPLHF.

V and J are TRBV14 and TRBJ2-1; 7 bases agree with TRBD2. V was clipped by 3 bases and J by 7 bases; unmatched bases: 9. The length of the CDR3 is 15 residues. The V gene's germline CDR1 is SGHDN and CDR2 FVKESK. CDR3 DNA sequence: TGTGCCAGCAGCCAGCAAGGACTAGTGGGGAATGAGCAGTTCTTC. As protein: CASSQQGLVGNEQFF.

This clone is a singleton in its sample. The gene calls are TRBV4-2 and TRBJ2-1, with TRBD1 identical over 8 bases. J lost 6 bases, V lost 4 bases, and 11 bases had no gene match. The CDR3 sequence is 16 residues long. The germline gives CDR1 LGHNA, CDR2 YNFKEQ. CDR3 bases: TGTGCCAGCAGCCGAGACCTTCGGACAGGGCGCAATGAGCAGTTCTTC. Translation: CASSRDLRTGRNEQFF.

CDR3 region: CASGGLADEQYF. DNA of the CDR3: TGTGCGAGCGGCGGACTAGCGGACGAGCAGTACTTC. J is TRBJ2-7 and V is TRBV2; TRBD2 agrees at 10 bases. The CDR3 has 12 amino acids. CDR1 and CDR2 from the germline V gene are SNHLY and FYNNEI.

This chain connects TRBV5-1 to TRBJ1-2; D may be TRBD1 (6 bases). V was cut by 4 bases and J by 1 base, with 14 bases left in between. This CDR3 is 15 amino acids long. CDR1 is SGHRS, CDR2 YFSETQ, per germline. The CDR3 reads CASSPWTESNYGYTF. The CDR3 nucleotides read TGCGCCAGCAGCCCATGGACAGAAAGTAACTATGGCTACACCTTC.

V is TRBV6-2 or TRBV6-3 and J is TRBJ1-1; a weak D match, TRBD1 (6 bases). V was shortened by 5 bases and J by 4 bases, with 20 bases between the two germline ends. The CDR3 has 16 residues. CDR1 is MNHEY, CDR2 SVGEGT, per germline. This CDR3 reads CASSDIARGSRTEAFF. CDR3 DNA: TGTGCCAGCAGTGACATCGCCAGGGGCTCGCGCACTGAAGCTTTCTTT.

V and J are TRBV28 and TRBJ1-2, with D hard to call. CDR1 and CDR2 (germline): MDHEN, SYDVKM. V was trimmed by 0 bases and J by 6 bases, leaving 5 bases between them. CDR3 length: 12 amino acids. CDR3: CASSLWPDGYTF. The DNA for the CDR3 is TGTGCCAGCAGTTTATGGCCGGATGGCTACACCTTC.

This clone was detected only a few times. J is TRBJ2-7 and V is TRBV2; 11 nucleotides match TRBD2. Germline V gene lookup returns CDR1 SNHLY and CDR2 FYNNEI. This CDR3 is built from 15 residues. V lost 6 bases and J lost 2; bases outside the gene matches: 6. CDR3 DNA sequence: TGTGCCAGCAGCGGGCTAGCGGGAGGTACCTACGAGCAGTACTTC. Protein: CASSGLAGGTYEQYF.

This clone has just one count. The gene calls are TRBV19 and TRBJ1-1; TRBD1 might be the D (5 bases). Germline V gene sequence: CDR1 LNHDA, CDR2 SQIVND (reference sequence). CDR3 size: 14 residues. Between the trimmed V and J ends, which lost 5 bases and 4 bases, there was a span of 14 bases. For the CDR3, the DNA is TGTGCCAGTAGTGCCTACCGGGGGGGCACTGAAGCTTTCTTT. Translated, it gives CASSAYRGGTEAFF. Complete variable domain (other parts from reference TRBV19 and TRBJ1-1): DGGITQSPKYLFRKEGQNVTLSCEQNLNHDAMYWYRQDPGQGLRLIYYSQIVNDFQKGDIAEGYSVSREKKESFPLTVTSAQKNPTAFYLCASSAYRGGTEAFFGQGTRLTVV.

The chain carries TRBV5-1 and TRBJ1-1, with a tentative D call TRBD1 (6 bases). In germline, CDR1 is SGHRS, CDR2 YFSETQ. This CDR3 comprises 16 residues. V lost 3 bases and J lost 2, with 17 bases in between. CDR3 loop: CASSYRTASQNTEAFF. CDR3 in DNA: TGCGCCAGCAGCTACAGGACAGCTTCACAAAACACTGAAGCTTTCTTT.

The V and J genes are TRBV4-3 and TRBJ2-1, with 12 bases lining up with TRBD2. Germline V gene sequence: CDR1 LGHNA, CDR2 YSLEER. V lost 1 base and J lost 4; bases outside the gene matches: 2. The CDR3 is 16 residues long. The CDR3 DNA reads TGCGCCAGCAGCCAAGTTGGGACTAGCGGGTACAATGAGCAGTTCTTC. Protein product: CASSQVGTSGYNEQFF.

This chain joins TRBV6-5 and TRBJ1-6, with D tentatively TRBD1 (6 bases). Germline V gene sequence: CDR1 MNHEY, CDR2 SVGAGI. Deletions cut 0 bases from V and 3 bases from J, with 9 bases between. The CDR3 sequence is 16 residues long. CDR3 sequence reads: CASSYSGRGYNSPLHF. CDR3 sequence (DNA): TGTGCCAGCAGTTACTCAGGCAGGGGCTATAATTCACCCCTCCACTTT.